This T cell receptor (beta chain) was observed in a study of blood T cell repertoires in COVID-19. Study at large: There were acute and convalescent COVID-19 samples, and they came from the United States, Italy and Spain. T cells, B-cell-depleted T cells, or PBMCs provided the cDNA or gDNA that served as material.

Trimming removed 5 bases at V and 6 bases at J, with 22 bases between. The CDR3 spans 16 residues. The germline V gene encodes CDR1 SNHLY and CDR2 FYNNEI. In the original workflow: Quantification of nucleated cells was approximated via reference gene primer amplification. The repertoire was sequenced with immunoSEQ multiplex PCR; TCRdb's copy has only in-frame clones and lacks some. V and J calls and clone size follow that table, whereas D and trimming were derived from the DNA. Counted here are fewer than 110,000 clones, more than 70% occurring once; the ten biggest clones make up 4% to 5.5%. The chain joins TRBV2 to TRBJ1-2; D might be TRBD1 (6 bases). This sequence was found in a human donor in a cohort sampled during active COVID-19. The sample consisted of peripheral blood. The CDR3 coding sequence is TGTGCCAGCAGTCCCAGGACAGACGTACGTTTAGATGGCTACACCTTC. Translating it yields CASSPRTDVRLDGYTF.